This entry lists 13 T cell receptor beta chains sequenced from one sample in a study of blood T cell repertoires in COVID-19. The data were produced by immunoSEQ multiplex PCR, yet TCRdb's version contains in-frame clones alone and is incomplete. The sample yields over 200,000 clones, about 86% seen once. Specimen: peripheral blood. These receptor sequences come from a man over 45 with active or convalescent COVID-19.

The rearrangement uses TRBV6-5 and TRBJ2-7; tentatively, D is TRBD2 (5 bases). The CDR3 consists of 15 residues. V dropped 0 bases and J dropped 3 bases, with 12 bases sitting between them. Per the germline V gene, CDR1 is MNHEY and CDR2 is SVGAGI. CDR3 in DNA: TGTGCCAGCAGTTACTCTACCGGGGTCCTCTACGAGCAGTACTTC. Translation: CASSYSTGVLYEQYF.

The chain employs TRBV14 and TRBJ2-7; 9 bases fit TRBD2. V dropped 4 bases and J dropped 5; count of bases not matched to a gene: 6. This CDR3 comprises 14 residues. Germline CDR1 is SGHDN and CDR2 is FVKESK. CDR3 in amino acids: CASSLVAGDNEQYF. CDR3 in DNA: TGTGCCAGCAGCCTCGTAGCGGGAGACAACGAGCAGTACTTC.

The chain is built from TRBV30 and TRBJ2-5; no clear D. From germline, CDR1 is GTSNPN and CDR2 SVGIG (reference sequence). Deletions cut 0 bases from V and 1 base from J, with 6 bases between. The CDR3 has 13 residues. The CDR3 loop reads CAWSVSTQETQYF. In DNA, the CDR3 is TGTGCCTGGAGTGTAAGCACCCAAGAGACCCAGTACTTC.

V gene TRBV6-5 combines with J gene TRBJ1-3; a weak D match, TRBD1 (6 bases). The CDR3 is made up of 15 amino acids. The V gene's germline CDR1 is MNHEY and CDR2 SVGAGI. Trimming took 4 bases from V and 7 from J, leaving 17 bases between them. This CDR3 reads CASSSSPHQGNTIYF. CDR3 nucleotides: TGTGCCAGCAGTTCCAGTCCCCACCAGGGGAACACCATATATTTT.

The chain is built from TRBV29-1 and TRBJ1-1; possibly TRBD1 for D (6 bases). V was trimmed by 7 bases and J by 2 bases, leaving 14 bases between them. The CDR3 sequence is 13 residues long. CDR1 is SQVTM, CDR2 ANQGSEA, per germline. The CDR3, as DNA: TGCAGCGGGCGGGGGGGGCCTAACACTGAAGCTTTCTTT. This gives the protein CSGRGGPNTEAFF.

J is TRBJ1-2 and V is TRBV9, with unresolved D. The CDR3 spans 16 residues. V was clipped by 1 base and J by 3 bases, with 16 bases between them. Germline V gene lookup returns CDR1 SGDLS and CDR2 YYNGEE. The CDR3 DNA follows: TGTGCCAGCAGCGTACCAGGACGGGAGCGCGACTATGGCTACACCTTC. This encodes CASSVPGRERDYGYTF.

The gene calls are TRBV6-5 and TRBJ1-6, with 7 positions matching TRBD1. The trim removed 6 bases at V and 6 bases at J, leaving 8 bases unmatched. This CDR3 has 15 residues. Germline CDR1 and CDR2: MNHEY and SVGAGI. The CDR3 protein is CASRPLQGLNSPLHF. The CDR3 coding sequence is TGTGCCAGCAGGCCTCTACAGGGGCTTAATTCACCCCTCCACTTT.

This clone was seen a handful of times. The chain carries TRBV19 and TRBJ1-5; weak D call: TRBD1 (6 bases). The CDR3 runs to 14 residues. From germline, CDR1 is LNHDA and CDR2 SQIVND (reference sequence). V lost 3 bases and J 5 bases, leaving 11 bases between the germline ends. The CDR3 DNA sequence: TGTGCCAGTAGTATTGCGGCAGGGGATCAGCCCCAGCATTTT. Translated: CASSIAAGDQPQHF.

This clone was seen once. This chain links TRBV30 with TRBJ2-7, with a weak D call TRBD1 (5 bases). CDR1 GTSNPN and CDR2 SVGIG come from the germline V gene (reference sequence). V lost 0 bases and J lost 3, with 9 bases in between. This CDR3 is 13 amino acids long. Here the CDR3 reads CAWSVRQIYEQYF. Here the CDR3 DNA reads TGTGCCTGGAGTGTACGACAGATCTACGAGCAGTACTTC.

J is TRBJ1-2 and V is TRBV20-1, with D maybe TRBD1 (6 bases). Germline V lookup: CDR1 DFQATT, CDR2 SNEGSKA (reference sequence). The ends were cut back, 3 bases at V and 2 bases at J, with 7 bases in the middle. The CDR3 is 12 amino acids. CDR3 sequence (DNA): TGCAGTGCTAGTCAGGGGAACTATGGCTACACCTTC. The encoded protein is CSASQGNYGYTF.

This clone was found a few times. V gene TRBV29-1 combines with J gene TRBJ1-1; the match to TRBD1 covers 10 bases. The CDR3 runs 13 residues. Germline CDR1 SQVTM, CDR2 ANQGSEA. Trimming took 8 bases from V and 2 from J; bases not matched to a gene: 5. DNA for the CDR3: TGCAGCTTCCGACAGGGGGCCAACACTGAAGCTTTCTTT. This gives the protein CSFRQGANTEAFF.

Only one count was recorded for this clone. The chain links TRBV6-5 to TRBJ1-5; the D gene is possibly TRBD1 (5 bases). Trimming pared 6 bases from V and 6 bases from J, leaving 18 bases between. The CDR3 is made up of 15 amino acids. Germline V lookup: CDR1 MNHEY, CDR2 SVGAGI. For the CDR3, the DNA is TGTGCCAGCAGGGCCATTAGGGGACTTCTTCAGCCCCAGCATTTT. The encoded protein is CASRAIRGLLQPQHF.

This clone was counted a single time. The chain joins TRBV7-9 to TRBJ2-2, with TRBD2 as a possible D gene (5 bases). Deletions cut 6 bases from V and 7 bases from J, with 12 bases between. The CDR3 sequence is 13 residues long. From germline, CDR1 is SEHNR and CDR2 FQNEAQ (reference sequence). CDR3 coding DNA: TGTGCCAGCAGGGGAGAACCGGGCGGGGAGCTGTTTTTT. Its translation: CASRGEPGGELFF.